A selection of T cell receptor beta chains follows, all from one sample in a study of T cells expressing NK-cell markers. TCRdb reprocessed the 5' RACE reads and stores each CDR3 protein as one record, lacking DNA. This listing includes about 390,000 distinct CDR3 sequences. The material sequenced was blood T cells: a sorted CD56 or NKG2C T cell subset, CD4+ or CD8+ T cells, or bulk PBMC T cells (not recorded which). The receptors were gathered from a woman between 45 and 65 years old in good health. Each CDR3 is given with its conserved first and last residue.

cdr3_aa j_call v_call
CSAKGGVAALNEQFF TRBJ2-1 TRBV20-1
CASSGPSSFDEQFF TRBJ2-1 TRBV12-3/TRBV12-4
CASSSPRLHPYEQYF TRBJ2-7 TRBV5-6
CASSQELAGAHEQYF TRBJ2-7 TRBV4-2
CASGWTGDHEQYF TRBJ2-7 TRBV6-2/TRBV6-3
CASSLLGASTDTQYF TRBJ2-3 TRBV5-1
CSAVTGSKSNQPQHF TRBJ1-5 TRBV29-1
CASSLEGQETQYF TRBJ2-5 TRBV5-1
CASSFSAGTDYNEQFF TRBJ2-1 TRBV6-2/TRBV6-3
CASSLLTGELFF TRBJ2-2 TRBV5-5
CASRKSGTRADTQYF TRBJ2-3 TRBV6-5
CASSSVLGDGQPQHF TRBJ1-5 TRBV12-3/TRBV12-4
CAISEPHDFRHLGEQFF TRBJ2-1 TRBV10-3
CASSLMVGGGNIQYF TRBJ2-4 TRBV12-3/TRBV12-4
CSVVRGGNLETQYF TRBJ2-5 TRBV29-1
CASSTRGSNQPQHF TRBJ1-5 TRBV13
CASSSPGASYNEQFF TRBJ2-1 TRBV5-1
CATSDPGRLAPYNEQFF TRBJ2-1 TRBV24-1
CASGPGLADYNEQFF TRBJ2-1 TRBV12-5
CASSTGGRPNYGYTF TRBJ1-2 TRBV2
CSASPQFLSGNTIYF TRBJ1-3 TRBV20-1
CASSQGQGINTEAFF TRBJ1-1 TRBV11-1
CAISEQAGGNEQFF TRBJ2-1 TRBV10-3
CASSASNWRGNTEAFF TRBJ1-1 TRBV5-1
CASTTDIRNSPLHF TRBJ1-6 TRBV6-5
CSVEVSGGSGNEQFF TRBJ2-1 TRBV29-1
CASSLLEELQETQYF TRBJ2-5 TRBV4-1
CSARDYGSRRTSSYNEQFF TRBJ2-1 TRBV20-1
CASSFQGYNEKLFF TRBJ1-4 TRBV5-6
CASSPSGQVSGYTF TRBJ1-2 TRBV6-1
CASSRNSNPYEQYF TRBJ2-7 TRBV18
CASSLPGLAGVGEQYF TRBJ2-7 TRBV5-6
CASSFGREGTEQFF TRBJ2-1 TRBV11-3
CASSLELAGRNEQFF TRBJ2-1 TRBV5-1
CASAERTGGHIQYF TRBJ2-4 TRBV5-1
CASSRPETGQGFILEQFF TRBJ2-1 TRBV5-1
CASSLAGGRGLTGELFF TRBJ2-2 TRBV5-1
CASSERDYYTDTQYF TRBJ2-3 TRBV7-2
CASSPGKSTQYF TRBJ2-3 TRBV3-1
CASSLIPSLGGPSVGDTQYF TRBJ2-3 TRBV7-9
CASSQDPAGPLGELFF TRBJ2-2 TRBV3-1
CAIRVSPYEQYF TRBJ2-7 TRBV10-3
CATSDQKYNEQFF TRBJ2-1 TRBV24-1
CVTSGTAPYEQYF TRBJ2-7 TRBV28
CASSPASRQGREKLFF TRBJ1-4 TRBV12-3/TRBV12-4
CASSPRGDIAKNIQYF TRBJ2-4 TRBV7-9
CASSLGAFAQETQYF TRBJ2-5 TRBV5-5
CASAPLPGQGKSNQPQHF TRBJ1-5 TRBV2
CASSPPTSWEQYF TRBJ2-3 TRBV18
CASSLGSAASYNEQFF TRBJ2-1 TRBV5-1
CASTAGSLLYTQYF TRBJ2-3 TRBV11-2
CASSRELNQPQHF TRBJ1-5 TRBV2
CASSHTGEVNEKLFF TRBJ1-4 TRBV9
CASSGGGEQYF TRBJ2-7 TRBV25-1
CASKKTGSSTNEQFF TRBJ2-1 TRBV6-5
CASSLGMGRGPRKLFF TRBJ1-4 TRBV7-6